This T cell receptor beta chain was documented in a study of CD8 T cells in ankylosing spondylitis. General study points: As reported, disease-linked clones showed significant enrichment in matched ankylosing spondylitis synovial fluid. Before this, some motif variants had been reported in reactive arthritis synovial fluid and blood.

This clonotype was counted many times. No antigen is known for it. Germline lookup yields CDR1 SQVTM and CDR2 ANQGSEA. The CDR3 covers 11 residues. V was trimmed by 8 bases and J by 6 bases, leaving 13 bases between them. Making the TCR beta libraries involved quantitative 5'-RACE with molecular barcodes. Each CDR3 protein gets one entry after TCRdb re-called the 5' RACE reads with MiXCR. Among about 250,000 distinct CDR3 sequences listed, over 30% were seen once. Sequencing was done on a sample of blood, either unsorted or a sorted T cell fraction (not recorded which). The gene calls are TRBV29-1 and TRBJ1-2; TRBD1 is a possible D gene (5 bases). The clonotype was recovered from a male donor with ankylosing spondylitis or in good health (not recorded which). The CDR3 DNA reads TGCAGCTCGGGGGGTTTGGATGGCTACACCTTC. Its translation is CSSGGLDGYTF.